The 17 T cell receptor beta chains below come from one sample, sequenced in a study of CD8 T cells in Susac syndrome. The authors reverse transcribed roughly 0.5 to 1 ug RNA with random hexamers. MiXCR, run by TCRdb on the immunoSEQ multiplex PCR reads, gives a single entry per CDR3 protein. Here the sample spans 71,000 or so distinct CDR3 sequences, roughly 93% being singletons. Sequencing was carried out using CD4+ T cells from PBMCs. All receptors derive from a human donor with Susac syndrome.

V and J are TRBV20-1 and TRBJ1-2; the match to TRBD1 covers 8 bases. The ends lost 5 bases at V and 2 bases at J; junction bases unmatched: 4. CDR1 and CDR2 (germline): DFQATT, SNEGSKA (reference sequence). The CDR3 extends over 13 amino acids. The DNA of the CDR3 is TGCAGTGCTGGGGGACAGGCAAACTATGGCTACACCTTC. It is translated as CSAGGQANYGYTF.

The chain joins TRBV7-2 to TRBJ2-2, with TRBD1 identical over 9 bases. This CDR3 comprises 14 residues. CDR1 is SGHTA and CDR2 is FQGNSA in the germline V gene. The J segment lost 4 bases and the V segment lost 7 bases, leaving 4 bases of the junction unmatched. The CDR3 region is CASKMDRGTGELFF. Here the CDR3 DNA reads TGTGCCAGCAAAATGGACAGGGGCACCGGGGAGCTGTTTTTT.

The chain recombines TRBV5-1 with TRBJ2-3; perhaps TRBD2 as D (5 bases). Trimming shortened V by 2 bases and J by 1 base, and 8 bases separated the two germline ends. CDR1 is SGHRS and CDR2 is YFSETQ in the germline V gene. CDR3 length equals 14 residues. CDR3: CASSLEGGTDTQYF. In DNA form, the CDR3 reads TGCGCCAGCAGCTTAGAGGGTGGCACAGATACGCAGTATTTT. The full variable domain, its missing parts supplied by reference TRBV5-1 and TRBJ2-3, is KAGVTQTPRYLIKTRGQQVTLSCSPISGHRSVSWYQQTPGQGLQFLFEYFSETQRNKGNFPGRFSGRQFSNSRSEMNVSTLELGDSALYLCASSLEGGTDTQYFGPGTRLTVL.

The rearrangement uses TRBV20-1 and TRBJ1-5; maybe TRBD1 (5 bases). Germline CDR1 and CDR2: DFQATT and SNEGSKA (reference sequence). The V end was cut by 4 bases, the J end by 5 bases, with 12 bases between. This CDR3 spans 13 amino acids. The CDR3 sequence: CSAMGPGHQPQHF. The CDR3 DNA is TGCAGTGCTATGGGACCAGGGCATCAGCCCCAGCATTTT.

The J gene is TRBJ1-5, the V gene TRBV5-1; no reliable D call. This CDR3 is 14 amino acids long. CDR1 and CDR2 (germline): SGHRS, YFSETQ. V shed 2 bases and J shed 6 bases, with 12 bases lying between them. CDR3: CASSFGTEGQPQHF. CDR3 coding DNA: TGCGCCAGCAGCTTTGGTACAGAGGGTCAGCCCCAGCATTTT.

This chain links TRBV29-1 with TRBJ1-2, with TRBD1 matching 8 bases. Germline-derived CDR1 and CDR2 are SQVTM and ANQGSEA. The CDR3 totals 12 residues. The junction had 5 bases not matched to a gene; V was cut back by 7 bases and J by 4 bases. CDR3 amino acids: CSGRQGLYGYTF. CDR3 nucleotides: TGCAGCGGCCGACAGGGGCTCTATGGCTACACCTTC.

V and J are TRBV7-9 and TRBJ2-1, with D perhaps assigned TRBD1 or TRBD2 (6 bases each). Germline CDR1 SEHNR, CDR2 FQNEAQ (reference sequence). V lost 2 bases and J 8 bases, leaving 10 bases between the germline ends. The CDR3 is made up of 13 amino acids. Written as DNA, the CDR3 is TGTGCCAGCAGCTTATATAGGGGGGATGAGCAGTTCTTC. It is translated as CASSLYRGDEQFF.

The table lists this clonotype with a count of one. This chain uses TRBV12-3 or TRBV12-4 with TRBJ1-4; no clear D. V was pared by 7 bases and J by 2 bases, with 11 bases between. The CDR3 consists of 14 residues. The CDR3, as DNA: TGTGCCAGCACCATTAGCCCGACTAATGAAAAACTGTTTTTT. Translation gives CASTISPTNEKLFF.

The rearrangement joins TRBV5-1 to TRBJ2-7; D uncertain. This CDR3 has 16 amino acids. Trimming took off 2 bases at V and 6 bases at J, with 21 bases between the two ends. Germline V lookup: CDR1 SGHRS, CDR2 YFSETQ. CDR3: CASSFLPEPASREQYF. The CDR3 DNA is TGCGCCAGCAGCTTTCTCCCCGAACCAGCTTCTCGCGAGCAGTACTTC.

This chain joins TRBV11-3 and TRBJ2-1; tentatively, D is TRBD1 or TRBD2 (7 bases each). The V end lost 2 bases, the J end lost 3 bases, and 11 bases lay between the germline ends. The CDR3 covers 15 residues. Germline CDR1 reads SGHNT; CDR2 reads YENEEA. CDR3 bases: TGTGCCAGCAGCTTACAGGGGGGGATCTACAATGAGCAGTTCTTC. As protein: CASSLQGGIYNEQFF.

The V and J genes are TRBV19 and TRBJ2-5; 10 nucleotides align to TRBD2. Germline V lookup: CDR1 LNHDA, CDR2 SQIVND (reference sequence). After removal of 6 bases from V and 7 bases from J, the junction contained 11 bases not matched to a gene. The length of the CDR3 is 15 residues. The CDR3 DNA follows: TGTGCCAGTAGACATCCGGGGACTAGCGCTGGGACCCAGTACTTC. Protein product: CASRHPGTSAGTQYF.

CDR3 coding DNA: TGCAGCGTTAAATCGGGGACAGTATCCTATACTAACTATGGCTACACCTTC. It translates to CSVKSGTVSYTNYGYTF. This chain connects TRBV29-1 to TRBJ1-2; 7 nucleotides agree with TRBD1. The CDR3 consists of 17 residues. The junction had 15 bases not matched to a gene; V was cut back by 5 bases and J by 0 bases. From germline, CDR1 is SQVTM and CDR2 ANQGSEA.

The V call is TRBV6-2 or TRBV6-3, the J call TRBJ2-6; D tentatively reads TRBD1 or TRBD2 (5 bases each). There are 15 residues in the CDR3. V was pared by 6 bases and J by 0 bases, with 9 bases between. Germline V gene sequence: CDR1 MNHEY, CDR2 SVGEGT. The CDR3 coding sequence is TGTGCCAGCAGGGGGACGGTCTCTGGGGCCAACGTCCTGACTTTC. This sequence encodes CASRGTVSGANVLTF.

This sequence joins TRBV7-2 and TRBJ2-3; 12 nucleotides agree with TRBD2. The CDR3 sequence is 18 residues long. CDR1 is SGHTA and CDR2 is FQGNSA in the germline V gene. V was pared by 7 bases and J by 6 bases, with 17 bases of the junction left unmatched. This CDR3 is CASTEGSLAGGSRDTQYF. The DNA of the CDR3 is TGTGCCAGCACCGAAGGGAGCCTAGCGGGGGGGTCTCGGGATACGCAGTATTTT.

This chain joins TRBV20-1 and TRBJ2-5; tentatively, D is TRBD1 (6 bases). This CDR3 is 10 amino acids long. Per germline, CDR1 DFQATT and CDR2 SNEGSKA (reference sequence). CDR3 DNA sequence: TGCAGCATACAGGGAGAGACCCAGTACTTC. It translates to CSIQGETQYF.

This clonotype was counted between two and nine times. Here the CDR3 reads CASSYSITKGDNQPQHF. In nucleotides, the CDR3 is TGTGCCAGCAGTTACTCGATAACTAAGGGAGACAATCAGCCCCAGCATTTT. This rearrangement joins TRBV6-2 or TRBV6-3 to TRBJ1-5, with D hard to call. The V end was cut by 0 bases, the J end by 3 bases, with 15 bases between. CDR1 and CDR2 (germline): MNHEY, SVGEGT. The CDR3 covers 17 residues.

Turning to this clonotype: The junction departs from the called germline gene at one end, perhaps through a read error. V is TRBV30 and J is TRBJ2-3; D is possibly TRBD1 (5 bases). This CDR3 is built from 11 residues. In germline, CDR1 is GTSNPN, CDR2 SVGIG (reference sequence). The CDR3 sequence: CAWSTTVTQYF. In nucleotides, the CDR3 is TGTGCCTGGAGTACGACAGTTACGCAGTATTTT.